A single sample gave rise to the 7 T cell receptor beta chains below, sequenced in a study of blood T cell repertoires in COVID-19. TCRdb keeps only in-frame clones here, not all; method: immunoSEQ multiplex PCR. The sample holds around 330,000 clones, roughly 90% seen once. Sequencing used PBMCs or T cells enriched from blood (not recorded which). Receptors originate from a man aged 55 to 70 who had recovered from COVID-19.

V usage is TRBV4-2 and J usage is TRBJ2-1; TRBD2 agrees at 7 bases. V was pared by 6 bases and J by 10 bases, with 3 bases of the junction left unmatched. The CDR3 is 11 residues long. From germline, CDR1 is LGHNA and CDR2 YNFKEQ. The CDR3 region is CASSLGGEQFF. In DNA form, the CDR3 reads TGTGCCAGCAGTCTCGGGGGGGAGCAGTTCTTC.

The CDR3 DNA is TGTGCCAGCAGGGGACAAGGAGGCCCCTCTGGAAACACCATATATTTT. It specifies CASRGQGGPSGNTIYF. This chain joins TRBV7-9 and TRBJ1-3; D is perhaps TRBD1 (6 bases). V was shortened by 6 bases and J by 0 bases, with 15 bases between the two germline ends. This CDR3 is built from 16 residues. Germline CDR1 is SEHNR and CDR2 is FQNEAQ (reference sequence). Based on the CDR3 plus reference TRBV7-9 and TRBJ1-3, the full variable domain is DTGVSQNPRHKITKRGQNVTFRCDPISEHNRLYWYRQTLGQGPEFLTYFQNEAQLEKSRLLSDRFSAERPKGSFSTLEIQRTEQGDSAMYLCASRGQGGPSGNTIYFGEGSWLTVV.

This rearrangement joins TRBV29-1 to TRBJ1-5; 9 bases agree with TRBD1. CDR1 and CDR2 (germline): SQVTM, ANQGSEA. The CDR3 has 14 residues. Trimming took 7 bases from V and 2 from J; bases not matched to a gene: 6. CDR3 bases: TGCAGCGCTAGGACAGGGGCTGGCAATCAGCCCCAGCATTTT. This codes for CSARTGAGNQPQHF. Full variable domain (missing parts from reference TRBV29-1 and TRBJ1-5): SAVISQKPSRDICQRGTSLTIQCQVDSQVTMMFWYRQQPGQSLTLIATANQGSEATYESGFVIDKFPISRPNLTFSTLTVSNMSPEDSSIYLCSARTGAGNQPQHFGDGTRLSIL.

The V gene is TRBV5-4, the J gene TRBJ2-7, with TRBD1 identical over 7 bases. Germline CDR1 and CDR2: SGHNT and YYREEE (reference sequence). Trimming at V came to 5 bases and at J to 6 bases, leaving 11 bases not matched to a gene. This CDR3 is built from 14 residues. CDR3: CASRPDRAYSEQYF. The CDR3 bases are TGTGCCAGCAGACCCGACAGGGCCTACTCCGAGCAGTACTTC.

The V and J genes are TRBV2 and TRBJ2-7; D unclear. Germline V gene sequence: CDR1 SNHLY, CDR2 FYNNEI. Deletions cut 2 bases from V and 0 bases from J, with 8 bases between. CDR3 length: 14 amino acids. The CDR3 loop is CASSELTYSYEQYF. CDR3 nucleotides: TGTGCCAGCAGTGAACTGACTTACTCCTACGAGCAGTACTTC.

The J gene is TRBJ2-1, the V gene TRBV18, with 14 bases identical to TRBD2. Germline CDR1 KGHSH, CDR2 LQKENI. J lost 6 bases, V lost 4 bases, and 5 bases had no gene match. The CDR3 has 16 amino acids. The CDR3 bases are TGTGCCAGCTCACTCGGGACTAGCGGGAGTGTCAATGAGCAGTTCTTC. Protein sequence: CASSLGTSGSVNEQFF.

V gene TRBV6-7 combines with J gene TRBJ2-7; TRBD1 matches at 8 bases. TRBV6-7 is known as an ORF, though its function is uncertain. This CDR3 is 14 amino acids long. The V gene end was trimmed by 6 bases and the J gene end by 2 bases; junction bases not matched to a gene: 6. CDR3: CASRAGQGAYEQYF. As DNA, the CDR3 is TGTGCCAGCAGGGCAGGACAGGGTGCCTACGAGCAGTACTTC.